The rows below give T cell receptor beta chains drawn from one sample of a study of CD8+CD57+ T cells in acquired aplastic anemia. TCRdb recomputed calls from the reads with MiXCR, one row per CDR3 protein. The sample contains some 150,000 distinct CDR3 sequences, 41% of which appear only once. Sequencing was done on a sample of sorted CD4+, CD8+, or CD8+CD57+ T cells (not recorded which) from PBMCs. Source of these receptors: a human donor in good health, serving as a control. Each CDR3 is given with its conserved first and last residue. The D gene is left open where the match is weak. Size is omitted from some rows. Given values are once, few, many or a class for expanded clones.

DNA | CDR3 | D | V | size | J
TGTGCCAGCAGTTCAGGGGGACAGGGATATGGCTACACCTTC | CASSSGGQGYGYTF | TRBD1 | TRBV28 | many | TRBJ1-2
TGTGCCACCAGTGTGCAGGACAATGAGCAGTTCTTC | CATSVQDNEQFF | NA | TRBV24-1 | NA | TRBJ2-1
TGTGCCAGCAGTATCGACGGTTACGGAAACACCATATATTTT | CASSIDGYGNTIYF | NA | TRBV6-1 | many | TRBJ1-3
TGTGCCACCAGTGATGCGGGACCAGGGGGTGAGTATGAGCAGTTCTTC | CATSDAGPGGEYEQFF | NA | TRBV24-1 | many | TRBJ2-1
TGCAGCGTACGTACAGGGGGCAGGAGCTATGGCTACACCTTC | CSVRTGGRSYGYTF | TRBD1 | TRBV29-1 | medium-sized | TRBJ1-2
TGTGCCAGTAGGGAGGACGAAAAACTGTTTTTT | CASREDEKLFF | NA | TRBV19 | NA | TRBJ1-4
TGTGCCAGCAGCGAGAGAGGAAGACTAAATGAGCAGTTCTTC | CASSERGRLNEQFF | NA | TRBV9 | many | TRBJ2-1
TGCAGTGCTAGTCGGGGCAGCTACGAGCAGTACTTC | CSASRGSYEQYF | NA | TRBV20-1 | NA | TRBJ2-7
TGTGCCATCAGTGCGAGACTAGCGGGGAACACCGGGGAGCTGTTTTTT | CAISARLAGNTGELFF | TRBD2 | TRBV10-3 | NA | TRBJ2-2
TGTGCCAGTAGTGTAACAGGGGTTAGCAATCAGCCCCAGCATTTT | CASSVTGVSNQPQHF | TRBD1 | TRBV19 | many | TRBJ1-5
TGTGCCAGCAGGACCCAATTAGGAAACACCATATATTTT | CASRTQLGNTIYF | NA | TRBV7-2 | NA | TRBJ1-3
TGTGCCAGCAGCCCCTGGGGCAGCGAATTCACTGAAGCTTTCTTT | CASSPWGSEFTEAFF | NA | TRBV2 | few | TRBJ1-1
TGTGCCAGCAGCGGCGGACTAGCGGGATCCGAGCAGTACTTC | CASSGGLAGSEQYF | TRBD2 | TRBV9 | NA | TRBJ2-7
TGTGCCAGCAGCTCCCAAGGGTGGCAAGAGACCCAGTACTTC | CASSSQGWQETQYF | NA | TRBV7-8 | NA | TRBJ2-5
TGTGCCAGCAGTCTACTGAGGGGCGAGCAGTGCTTC | CASSLLRGEQCF | NA | TRBV25-1 | NA | TRBJ2-7
TGTGCCAGTAAGAAAGGGGGACAGGGGTCCCTCGGGGCCAACGTCCTGACTTTC | CASKKGGQGSLGANVLTF | TRBD1 | TRBV19 | many | TRBJ2-6
TGTGCCACCAGTCTGACAGATACGCAGTATTTT | CATSLTDTQYF | NA | TRBV15 | NA | TRBJ2-3
TGCGCCAGCAGCCCCTACTTTTTGGGGATTTTGAACACTGAAGCTTTCTTT | CASSPYFLGILNTEAFF | NA | TRBV4-1 | many | TRBJ1-1
TGTGCCAGCAGCTCGACAGGGTACTATGGCTACACCTTC | CASSSTGYYGYTF | TRBD1 | TRBV7-2 | many | TRBJ1-2
TGTGCCAGCAGCTTAGCTCTGGGATCACCCCTCCACTTT | CASSLALGSPLHF | NA | TRBV7-2 | many | TRBJ1-6